These T cell receptor beta chains were read from a single sample in a study of blood T cell repertoires in COVID-19. The method was immunoSEQ multiplex PCR; TCRdb's version includes in-frame clones alone and lacks a portion of them. This sample has about 170,000 clones, with around 85% found just once. The sequenced sample consisted of peripheral blood. These receptors originate from a man in his sixties who had recovered from COVID-19. Each CDR3 is given with its conserved first and last residue.

>15|TRBV7-2
CASSLFPAAGYEQYF
>15|TRBV3-1/TRBV3-2
CASSQGTGPSYEQYF
>15|TRBV5-6
CASSLKRGGWYEQYF
>15|TRBV5-1
CASSTAGSRDSPLHF
>18|TRBV5-4
CASSYPTDTSASTDTQYF
>14|TRBV3-1/TRBV3-2
CASSQDPSSDEQFF
>17|TRBV24-1
CATGEWDREVPNYGYTF
>17|TRBV5-5
CASSLAPRTGNRYEQYF
>17|TRBV5-1
CASSPYRGGHPNEKLFF
>15|TRBV28
CASSPGGQGADEQYF
>13|TRBV7-2
CASSWGQNYGYTF
>14|TRBV29-1
CSVEIGQSSYEQYF
>11|TRBV2
CASSVGYEQYF
>17|TRBV7-2
CASSLALAGGPSGELFF
>14|TRBV7-3
CASSLGLAGDTQYF
>14|TRBV18
CASSPDSLTTEAFF
>15|TRBV5-4
CASSLDALSTDTQYF
>14|TRBV9
CASSVGAFNQPQHF
>15|TRBV27
CASSLLGQGVDGYTF
>12|TRBV12-3/TRBV12-4
CASSPGSQPQHF
>12|TRBV23-1
CASSPVNTEAFF
>14|TRBV11-2
CASSLVGPGGEAFF
>14|TRBV6-5
CASRAGGDTGELFF
>12|TRBV18
CASSSSSYEQYF
>17|TRBV10-1
CASPYFWQGIFGEKLFF
>16|TRBV7-3
CASSLGQGLIGETQYF
>10|TRBV21-1
CGDRGYEQYF
>21|TRBV6-6
CASSPTSISGGASLGANVLTF
>14|TRBV30
CAWNWVGAGNTIYF
>14|TRBV11-3
CASSTGGHADTQYF
>15|TRBV5-8
CASSFTGRGTGELFF
>13|TRBV12-3/TRBV12-4
CASTPSLNYGYTF
>11|TRBV6-1
CASSDLEKLFF
>14|TRBV7-8
CASSLQGTYQPQHF
>13|TRBV6-1
CASSDNRGLEQFF
>15|TRBV27
CASSISPGANSPLHF
>13|TRBV9
CASSVAPEGKRFF
>14|TRBV27
CASSLLGDHTEAFF
>12|TRBV30
CAWNRPGGEQYF
>13|TRBV6-5
CASSYSGADTQYF
>18|TRBV4-1
CASSRVGGAGGVANIQYF
>14|TRBV6-2/TRBV6-3
CASSPGQVNYGYTF
>17|TRBV7-2
CASSTHLDRGRNQPQHF
>13|TRBV6-4
CAAARRLGETQYF